Below are 19 T cell receptor beta chains sequenced from a single sample in a study of identical twins' blood T cells. TCRdb re-derived calls from the 5' RACE reads in MiXCR, one entry per CDR3 protein. The sample contains several hundred distinct CDR3 sequences, under 75% of which appear only once. Material: PBMCs. Receptors were obtained from a woman aged 18-50 years in good health.

This chain joins TRBV29-1 and TRBJ1-1; D is ambiguous. CDR3 length equals 12 residues. Trimming stripped 3 bases from V and 3 bases from J, with 8 bases between. Germline assignment: CDR1 SQVTM and CDR2 ANQGSEA. The CDR3 DNA follows: TGCAGCGTTGATTTCGGAGACACTGAAGCTTTCTTT. Translating gives CSVDFGDTEAFF.

The chain joins TRBV11-3 to TRBJ1-1; D is undetermined. Germline V CDR1 and CDR2: SGHNT, YENEEA. Trimming took 3 bases from V and 2 from J, leaving 7 bases between them. This CDR3 region has 13 residues. CDR3 in amino acids: CASSFWGNTEAFF. The CDR3, as DNA: TGTGCCAGCAGCTTCTGGGGAAACACTGAAGCTTTCTTT.

The chain is built from TRBV20-1 and TRBJ1-1; TRBD1 is a possible D gene (5 bases). CDR3 length equals 14 residues. Germline values: CDR1 DFQATT, CDR2 SNEGSKA (reference sequence). Trimming removed 3 bases from V and 5 bases from J, with 16 bases in between. This CDR3 reads CSASRRAGRTEAFF. CDR3 nucleotide sequence: TGCAGTGCTAGCAGGCGGGCGGGACGGACTGAAGCTTTCTTT.

DNA of the CDR3: TGCGCCAGCAGTCGGAGGAACTCTGGAAACACCATATATTTT. This codes for CASSRRNSGNTIYF. The chain links TRBV23-1 to TRBJ1-3; D ambiguous. TRBV23-1 is known as an ORF, though its function is uncertain. V dropped 4 bases and J dropped 0 bases, with 7 bases sitting between them. The CDR3 is made up of 14 amino acids.

In this sample, this clonotype turned up a few times. The rearrangement uses TRBV10-1 and TRBJ1-1; no firm D call. The CDR3 sequence is 12 residues long. Germline CDR1 reads WNHNN; CDR2 reads SYGVQD (reference sequence). V lost 4 bases and J 6 bases, leaving 9 bases between the germline ends. The CDR3: CASSVDGSEAFF. The CDR3 DNA reads TGCGCCAGCAGTGTGGACGGGTCTGAAGCTTTCTTT.

The V gene is TRBV12-5, the J gene TRBJ2-7; no clear D. CDR1 is LGHNT and CDR2 is FRNRAP in the germline V gene. This CDR3 spans 13 amino acids. With 3 bases removed from V and 1 base from J, the gap between germline ends came to 7 bases. CDR3 bases: TGTGCTAGTGGTTTAAAGGAATCCTACGAGCAGTACTTC. Translated, it gives CASGLKESYEQYF.

This chain connects TRBV11-2 to TRBJ2-5, with D unclear. Germline CDR1 is SGHAT and CDR2 is FQNNGV. This CDR3 comprises 12 residues. V dropped 5 bases and J dropped 5 bases, with 9 bases sitting between them. DNA for the CDR3: TGTGCCAGCAGCCCGATGAAGGAGACCCAGTACTTC. This sequence encodes CASSPMKETQYF.

This chain joins TRBV6-1 and TRBJ1-1; D is unclear. V was shortened by 6 bases and J by 4 bases, with 9 bases between the two germline ends. The CDR3 spans 12 residues. Germline lookup yields CDR1 MNHNS and CDR2 SASEGT. CDR3 DNA sequence: TGTGCCAGCAGCTTCGGAGGCACTGAAGCTTTCTTT. This encodes CASSFGGTEAFF.

The chain employs TRBV20-1 and TRBJ2-1, with 8 bases identical to TRBD2. Germline trimming cut 3 bases from V and 7 bases from J; bases unmatched to any gene: 11. Germline CDR1 DFQATT, CDR2 SNEGSKA (reference sequence). This CDR3 contains 15 residues. The DNA of the CDR3 is TGCAGTGCTAGGATTTATAGCGGGGTTGGTAATGAGCAGTTCTTC. Its protein is CSARIYSGVGNEQFF.

The chain recombines TRBV10-1 with TRBJ1-3; no definite D call. The CDR3 has 13 amino acids. Trimming took off 2 bases at V and 1 base at J, with 3 bases between the two ends. Germline CDR1 and CDR2: WNHNN and SYGVQD (reference sequence). CDR3: CASSEASGNTIYF. CDR3 sequence (DNA): TGCGCCAGCAGTGAGGCTTCTGGAAACACCATATATTTT.

The V and J genes are TRBV7-2 and TRBJ2-5; 11 bases fit TRBD2. Germline CDR1 reads SGHTA; CDR2 reads FQGNSA. The J segment lost 5 bases and the V segment lost 2 bases, leaving 7 bases of the junction unmatched. CDR3 length: 16 residues. CDR3 DNA sequence: TGTGCCAGCAGCTTATGGACTAGCGGGCTTGGGGAGACCCAGTACTTC. Amino acids: CASSLWTSGLGETQYF.

The V gene is TRBV3-1, the J gene TRBJ1-4; D perhaps matches TRBD1 (5 bases). Germline assignment: CDR1 LGHDT and CDR2 YNNKEL (reference sequence). V dropped 4 bases and J dropped 2 bases, with 11 bases sitting between them. There are 15 residues in the CDR3. The chain's CDR3 is CASSPSGGTNEKLFF. Written as DNA, the CDR3 is TGTGCCAGCAGCCCGAGTGGGGGGACTAATGAAAAACTGTTTTTT. Filled out from reference TRBV3-1 and TRBJ1-4, the complete variable domain reads DTAVSQTPKYLVTQMGNDKSIKCEQNLGHDTMYWYKQDSKKFLKIMFSYNNKELIINETVPNRFSPKSPDKAHLNLHINSLELGDSAVYFCASSPSGGTNEKLFFGSGTQLSVL.

V is TRBV10-3 and J is TRBJ1-2, with no clear D. Trimming stripped 3 bases from V and 6 bases from J, with 5 bases between. The CDR3 runs to 11 residues. Germline CDR1 is ENHRY and CDR2 is SYGVKD. DNA of the CDR3: TGTGCCATCAGTGAAGGGAATGGCTACACCTTC. Its protein product is CAISEGNGYTF.

V gene TRBV18 combines with J gene TRBJ1-1; unclear D gene. CDR1 and CDR2 (germline): KGHSH, LQKENI. The length of the CDR3 is 13 residues. The V end lost 4 bases, the J end lost 1 base, and 7 bases lay between the germline ends. In nucleotides, the CDR3 is TGTGCCAGCTCACAGGGAACGAACACTGAAGCTTTCTTT. This translates into CASSQGTNTEAFF.

This clonotype has a handful of counts. This chain uses TRBV3-1 with TRBJ2-3; D is unresolved. V shed 5 bases and J shed 4 bases, with 13 bases lying between them. CDR3 length: 14 amino acids. The germline gives CDR1 LGHDT, CDR2 YNNKEL (reference sequence). CDR3 nucleotides: TGTGCCAGCAGCTACAGAAGTTGGGCAGATACGCAGTATTTT. As protein: CASSYRSWADTQYF.

This chain connects TRBV5-5 to TRBJ1-5, with 8 bases identical to TRBD1. Germline loops: CDR1 SGHKS, CDR2 YYEKEE (reference sequence). The CDR3 has 14 amino acids. The junction had 6 bases not matched to a gene; V was cut back by 9 bases and J by 1 base. CDR3 sequence: CATNRGDSNQPQHF. In DNA, the CDR3 is TGTGCCACCAACAGGGGGGACAGCAATCAGCCCCAGCATTTT.

This chain connects TRBV3-1 to TRBJ2-3; 10 bases align to TRBD1. Germline V gene data show CDR1 as LGHDT and CDR2 as YNNKEL (reference sequence). The CDR3 loop spans 15 amino acids. The J segment lost 3 bases and the V segment lost 6 bases, leaving 6 bases of the junction unmatched. The chain's CDR3 is CASRPDRGRTDTQYF. The CDR3 region has the DNA TGTGCCAGCAGACCAGACAGGGGGCGGACAGATACGCAGTATTTT.

The count of this clonotype is one. Compared with germline, one end of the junction differs, possibly owing to a read error. CDR3 DNA sequence: TGTACCAGCAGTTACAGGGGCACAGCTAATGAAAAACTGTTTTTT. Protein sequence: CTSSYRGTANEKLFF. The rearrangement joins TRBV6-5 to TRBJ1-4; 7 bases are shared with TRBD1. Per germline, CDR1 MNHEY and CDR2 SVGAGI. The CDR3 runs 15 residues.

The V call is TRBV3-1, the J call TRBJ1-3; weak D call: TRBD1 (5 bases). The germline CDR1 and CDR2 sequences are LGHDT and YNNKEL (reference sequence). The CDR3 extends over 14 amino acids. V shed 9 bases and J shed 0 bases, with 12 bases lying between them. CDR3 nucleotides: TGTGCCAGTCGGGACGACACCTCTGGAAACACCATATATTTT. Residues: CASRDDTSGNTIYF.